This TCR beta chain was profiled in a study of regulatory T cells in long-lasting Graves disease. The study, taken as a whole, reports: Possibly, too few samples lowered accuracy.

As for time point: newly diagnosed GD, antithyroid drugs for less than 3 months. The TCR library was made from RNA extracted from PBMCs. Germline CDR1 SGHKS, CDR2 YYEKEE (reference sequence). V shed 2 bases and J shed 6 bases, with 23 bases lying between them. This CDR3 has 17 residues. In this sample, this clonotype turned up a few times. Antigen specificity is unknown. Building of the TCR beta libraries involved iRepertoire HTBI primers and Arm-PCR of CDR3 regions. TCRdb passed the multiplex PCR reads through MiXCR, listing each CDR3 protein once. The sample holds about 460,000 distinct CDR3 sequences, around 15% seen once. The data also belong to a second study, concerning T cells in Graves' hyperthyroidism and ophthalmopathy. That source reports: The primer set for the first-round RT-PCR of the TCR CDR3 was HTBI.

This receptor was identified in a woman aged 45-65 years with Graves disease. V is TRBV5-5 and J is TRBJ1-2; maybe TRBD1 (5 bases). This material consisted of peripheral blood mononuclear cells (PBMCs), taken at new diagnosis, from a patient treated with antithyroid drugs. CDR3 loop: CASSFGMVAAGPDGYTF. The CDR3 coding sequence is TGTGCCAGCAGCTTCGGGATGGTGGCAGCGGGGCCTGATGGCTACACCTTC.